The T cell receptor (beta chain) under discussion was sequenced for a study of T cells in localized non-small cell lung cancer. Points from the study as a whole: Adjacent uninvolved lung tissue had the highest T cell clonality, exceeding tumor. Only one tumor region was sequenced, so heterogeneity remains possible.

Clones were sequenced by immunoSEQ multiplex PCR, and TCRdb holds only the in-frame ones, with some missing. The repertoire includes about 21,000 clones, 65% to 85% of them detected once, and approximately 2.4% sits in the top ten. A note on this clone: What it binds is unknown.

The germline V gene has CDR1 MNHNY and CDR2 SVGAGI (reference sequence). V shed 0 bases, J shed 3 bases, and the junction held 4 bases outside the gene matches. The CDR3 sequence is 15 residues long. The sequence derives from a man aged 35 to 70 with stage I lung adenocarcinoma. This chain joins TRBV6-6 and TRBJ2-7; 8 nucleotides line up with TRBD1. Sequencing was performed on peripheral blood, taken before any cancer treatment. CDR3 residues: CASSYSPQGGYEQYF. For the CDR3, the DNA is TGTGCCAGCAGTTACTCGCCACAGGGGGGCTACGAGCAGTACTTC.